This T cell receptor beta chain was retrieved from a study of T cell changes during pregnancy in multiple sclerosis. TCRdb keeps only in-frame clones here, not all; method: immunoSEQ multiplex PCR. The table includes under 65,000 clones, 93% detected once. Deletions cut 5 bases from V and 9 bases from J, with 17 bases between. The V gene's germline CDR1 is SEHNR and CDR2 FQNEAQ (reference sequence). The length of the CDR3 is 14 residues. The chain links TRBV7-9 to TRBJ2-1, with D possibly being TRBD2 (7 bases). This receptor was taken from a female donor with multiple sclerosis, enrolled in a pregnancy study. Sequenced here: CD8+ T cells from peripheral blood mononuclear cells, sampled in the second trimester of pregnancy. Here the CDR3 reads CASSPETGGLEQFF. The CDR3 DNA reads TGTGCCAGCAGCCCCGAAACGGGGGGCCTTGAGCAGTTCTTC.